Shown below are 4 T cell receptor beta chains from a single sample sequenced in a study of T cell repertoires in cytomegalovirus infection. TCRdb re-called the reads through MiXCR, storing one row per CDR3 protein. Of around 770,000 distinct CDR3 sequences listed, about 27% were seen once; the top ten hold less than 15%. Which antigens these TCRs recognize remains unknown. Sequences were derived from cultured CD8+ T cells from PBMCs, sampled from culture after CMV antigen stimulation. These receptors originate from a human donor in good health (CMV status not recorded). Some clones in this sample may be carry-over from other donors' samples.

V is TRBV2 and J is TRBJ1-2; D gene uncertain. Trimming removed 10 bases at V and 7 bases at J, with 13 bases between. The CDR3 has 11 amino acids. Germline-derived CDR1 and CDR2 are SNHLY and FYNNEI. The chain's CDR3 is CAITVSSGYTF. DNA for the CDR3: TGTGCCATCACCGTCTCGAGTGGCTACACCTTC.

This rearrangement joins TRBV27 to TRBJ1-1; D gene unclear. The CDR3 has 15 amino acids. Trimming left V 6 bases short and J 0 bases short, with 14 bases between. Germline CDR1 and CDR2: MNHEY and SMNVEV (reference sequence). CDR3 nucleotide sequence: TGTGCCAGCAGCCACCAATCGTACTTGAACACTGAAGCTTTCTTT. This gives the protein CASSHQSYLNTEAFF.

The chain combines TRBV4-2 with TRBJ1-1; maybe TRBD1 (5 bases). Germline V CDR1 and CDR2: LGHNA, YNFKEQ. V was shortened by 4 bases and J by 0 bases, with 15 bases between the two germline ends. This CDR3 region has 16 residues. The CDR3 sequence: CASSPRDGGMNTEAFF. CDR3 nucleotides: TGTGCCAGCAGCCCTCGGGACGGTGGAATGAACACTGAAGCTTTCTTT.

With regard to this clonotype: A junction boundary mismatches the germline segment, possibly from a read error. The V call is TRBV27, the J call TRBJ2-1; TRBD1 matches at 8 bases. Germline V CDR1 and CDR2: MNHEY, SMNVEV (reference sequence). The CDR3 is 16 residues long. As DNA, the CDR3 is TGTGCCAGCAGTCCCTCGACAGGGGAGGTCTACAATGAGCAGTCCTTC. Amino acids: CASSPSTGEVYNEQSF.